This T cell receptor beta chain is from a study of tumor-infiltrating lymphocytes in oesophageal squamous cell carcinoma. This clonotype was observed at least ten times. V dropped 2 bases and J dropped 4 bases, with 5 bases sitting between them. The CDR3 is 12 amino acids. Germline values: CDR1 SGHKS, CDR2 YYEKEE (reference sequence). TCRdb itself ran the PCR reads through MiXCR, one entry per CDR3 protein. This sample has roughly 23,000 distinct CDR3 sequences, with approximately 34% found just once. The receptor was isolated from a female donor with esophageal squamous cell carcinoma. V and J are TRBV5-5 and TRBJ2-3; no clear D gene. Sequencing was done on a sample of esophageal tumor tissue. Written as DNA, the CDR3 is TGTGCCAGCAGCTTCGCTTCAGATACGCAGTATTTT. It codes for CASSFASDTQYF.